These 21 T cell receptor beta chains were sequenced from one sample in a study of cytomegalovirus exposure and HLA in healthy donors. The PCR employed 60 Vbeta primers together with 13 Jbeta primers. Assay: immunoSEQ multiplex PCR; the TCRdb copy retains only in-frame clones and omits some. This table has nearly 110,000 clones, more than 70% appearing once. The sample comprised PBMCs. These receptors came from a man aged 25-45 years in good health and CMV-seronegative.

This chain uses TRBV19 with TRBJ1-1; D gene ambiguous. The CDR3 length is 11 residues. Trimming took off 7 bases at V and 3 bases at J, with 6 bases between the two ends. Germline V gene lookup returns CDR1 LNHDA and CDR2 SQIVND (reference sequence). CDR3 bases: TGTGCCAGTACAGGATACACTGAAGCTTTCTTT. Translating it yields CASTGYTEAFF.

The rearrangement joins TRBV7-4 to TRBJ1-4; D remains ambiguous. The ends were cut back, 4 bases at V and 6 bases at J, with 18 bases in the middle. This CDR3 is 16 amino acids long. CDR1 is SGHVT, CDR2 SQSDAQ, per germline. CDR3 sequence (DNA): TGTGCCAGCAGCTCAACGATCCTGGGAGAATATGAAAAACTGTTTTTT. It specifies CASSSTILGEYEKLFF.

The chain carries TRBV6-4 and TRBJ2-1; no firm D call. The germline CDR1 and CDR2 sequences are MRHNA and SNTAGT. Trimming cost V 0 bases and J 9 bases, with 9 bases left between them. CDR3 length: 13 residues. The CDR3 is CASSDSNGPEQFF. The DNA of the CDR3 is TGTGCCAGCAGTGACTCGAATGGGCCTGAGCAGTTCTTC.

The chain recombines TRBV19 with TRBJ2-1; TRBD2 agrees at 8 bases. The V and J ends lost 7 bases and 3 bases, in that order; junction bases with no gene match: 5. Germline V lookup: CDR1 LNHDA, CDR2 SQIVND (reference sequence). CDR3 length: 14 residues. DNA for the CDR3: TGTGCCAGTACAAGCGGGAGCCTCTACAATGAGCAGTTCTTC. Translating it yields CASTSGSLYNEQFF.

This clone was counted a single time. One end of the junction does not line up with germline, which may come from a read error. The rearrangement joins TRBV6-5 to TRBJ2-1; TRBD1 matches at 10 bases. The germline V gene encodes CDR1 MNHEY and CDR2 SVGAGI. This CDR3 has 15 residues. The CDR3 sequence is CTSSYNRDRGIAQFF. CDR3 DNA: TGTACCAGCAGTTACAACCGGGACAGGGGTATCGCGCAGTTCTTC.

In DNA, the CDR3 is TGTGCCAGCAGTCCTTGGGGGCGGAGTGAAAAACTGTTTTTT. The encoded protein is CASSPWGRSEKLFF. The chain links TRBV2 to TRBJ1-4; possible D gene TRBD1, 6 bases. Germline assignment: CDR1 SNHLY and CDR2 FYNNEI. Trimming stripped 5 bases from V and 7 bases from J, with 14 bases between. This CDR3 has 14 amino acids.

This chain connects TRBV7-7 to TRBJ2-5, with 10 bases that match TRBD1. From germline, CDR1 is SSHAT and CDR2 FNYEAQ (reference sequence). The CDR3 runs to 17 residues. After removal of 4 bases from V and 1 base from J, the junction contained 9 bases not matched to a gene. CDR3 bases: TGTGCCAGCAGCTCTGGGACAGGGGCTGTCCTCCAAGAGACCCAGTACTTC. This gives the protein CASSSGTGAVLQETQYF.

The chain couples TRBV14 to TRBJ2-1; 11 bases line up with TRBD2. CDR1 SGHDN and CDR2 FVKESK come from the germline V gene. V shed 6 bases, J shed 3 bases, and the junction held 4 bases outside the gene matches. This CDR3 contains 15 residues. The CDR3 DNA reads TGTGCCAGCAGGCCCACTAGCGGGAGCTACAATGAGCAGTTCTTC. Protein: CASRPTSGSYNEQFF.

CDR3 sequence reads: CASSSRREGLGIQYF. The CDR3 nucleotides are TGTGCCAGTAGCAGTCGAAGGGAGGGGCTGGGCATTCAGTACTTC. The V gene is TRBV19, the J gene TRBJ2-4; TRBD2 agrees at 7 bases. CDR1 and CDR2 (germline): LNHDA, SQIVND (reference sequence). The length of the CDR3 is 15 residues. V lost 6 bases and J lost 9; bases outside the gene matches: 14.

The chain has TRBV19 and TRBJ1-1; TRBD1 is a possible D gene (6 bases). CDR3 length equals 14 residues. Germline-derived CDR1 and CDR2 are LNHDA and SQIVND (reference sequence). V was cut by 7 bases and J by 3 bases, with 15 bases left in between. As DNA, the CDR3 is TGTGCCAGTACCGAACAGGGAGGGGACACTGAAGCTTTCTTT. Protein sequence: CASTEQGGDTEAFF.

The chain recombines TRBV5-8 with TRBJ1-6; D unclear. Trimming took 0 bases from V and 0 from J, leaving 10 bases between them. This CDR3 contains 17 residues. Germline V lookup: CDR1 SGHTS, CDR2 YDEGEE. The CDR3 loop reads CASSLAARSSYNSPLHF. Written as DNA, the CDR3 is TGTGCCAGCAGCTTGGCCGCTCGGAGCTCCTATAATTCACCCCTCCACTTT.

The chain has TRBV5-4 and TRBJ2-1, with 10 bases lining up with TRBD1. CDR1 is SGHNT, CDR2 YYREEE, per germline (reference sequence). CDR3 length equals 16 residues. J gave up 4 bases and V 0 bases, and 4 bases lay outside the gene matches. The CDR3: CASSLGQGARYNEQFF. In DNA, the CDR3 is TGTGCCAGCAGCTTGGGACAGGGGGCGAGGTACAATGAGCAGTTCTTC. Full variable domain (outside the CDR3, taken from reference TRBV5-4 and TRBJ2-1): ETGVTQSPTHLIKTRGQQVTLRCSSQSGHNTVSWYQQALGQGPQFIFQYYREEENGRGNFPPRFSGLQFPNYSSELNVNALELDDSALYLCASSLGQGARYNEQFFGPGTRLTVL.

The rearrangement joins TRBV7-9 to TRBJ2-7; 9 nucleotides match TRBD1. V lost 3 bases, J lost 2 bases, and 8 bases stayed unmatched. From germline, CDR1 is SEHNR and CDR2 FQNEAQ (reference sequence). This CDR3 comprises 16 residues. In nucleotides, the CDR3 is TGTGCCAGCAGCTTGGGACAGGGTCAATTCCCCTACGAGCAGTACTTC. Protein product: CASSLGQGQFPYEQYF.

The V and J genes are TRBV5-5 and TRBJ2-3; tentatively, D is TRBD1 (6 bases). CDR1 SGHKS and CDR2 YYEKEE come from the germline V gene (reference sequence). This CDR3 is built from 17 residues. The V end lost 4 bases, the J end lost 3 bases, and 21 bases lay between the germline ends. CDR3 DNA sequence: TGTGCCAGCAGCCCGCAACTACAGGGTTTAAGGACAGATACGCAGTATTTT. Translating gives CASSPQLQGLRTDTQYF.

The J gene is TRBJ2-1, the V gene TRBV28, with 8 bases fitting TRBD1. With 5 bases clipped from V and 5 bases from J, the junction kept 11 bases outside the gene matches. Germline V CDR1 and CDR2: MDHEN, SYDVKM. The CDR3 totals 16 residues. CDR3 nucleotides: TGTGCCAGCAGTCCTCTAAGGACAGGGACCGACAATGAGCAGTTCTTC. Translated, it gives CASSPLRTGTDNEQFF. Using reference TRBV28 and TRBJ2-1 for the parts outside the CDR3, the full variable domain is DVKVTQSSRYLVKRTGEKVFLECVQDMDHENMFWYRQDPGLGLRLIYFSYDVKMKEKGDIPEGYSVSREKKERFSLILESASTNQTSMYLCASSPLRTGTDNEQFFGPGTRLTVL.

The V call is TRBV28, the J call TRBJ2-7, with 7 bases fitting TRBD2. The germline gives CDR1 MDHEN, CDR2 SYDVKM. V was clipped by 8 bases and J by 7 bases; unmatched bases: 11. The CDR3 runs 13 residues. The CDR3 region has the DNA TGTGCCAGCGGGGGAGCGGGGAACAAGGAGCAGTACTTC. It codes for CASGGAGNKEQYF.

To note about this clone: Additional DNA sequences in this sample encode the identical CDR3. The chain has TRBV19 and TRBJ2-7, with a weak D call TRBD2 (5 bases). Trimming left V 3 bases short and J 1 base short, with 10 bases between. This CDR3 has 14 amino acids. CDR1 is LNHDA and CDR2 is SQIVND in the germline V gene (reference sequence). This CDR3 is CASSIPGLSYEQYF. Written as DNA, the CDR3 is TGTGCCAGTAGTATCCCAGGACTTTCCTACGAGCAGTACTTC.

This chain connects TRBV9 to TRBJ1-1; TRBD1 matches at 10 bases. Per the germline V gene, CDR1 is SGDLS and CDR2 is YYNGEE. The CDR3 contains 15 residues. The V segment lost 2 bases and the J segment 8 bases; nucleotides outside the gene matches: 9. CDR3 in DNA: TGTGCCAGCAGCGTGACTGGGGACAGGGGATACGAAGCTTTCTTT. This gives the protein CASSVTGDRGYEAFF.

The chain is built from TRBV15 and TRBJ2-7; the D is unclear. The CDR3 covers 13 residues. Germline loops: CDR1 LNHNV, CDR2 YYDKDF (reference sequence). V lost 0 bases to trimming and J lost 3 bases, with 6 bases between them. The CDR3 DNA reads TGTGCCACCAGCAGAGATCTGAGCTACGAGCAGTACTTC. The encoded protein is CATSRDLSYEQYF.

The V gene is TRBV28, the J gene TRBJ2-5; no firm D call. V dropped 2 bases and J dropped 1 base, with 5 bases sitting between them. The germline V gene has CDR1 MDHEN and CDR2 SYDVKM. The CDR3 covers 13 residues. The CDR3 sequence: CASSLNSQETQYF. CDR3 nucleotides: TGTGCCAGCAGTTTAAACAGCCAAGAGACCCAGTACTTC.

CDR3 in amino acids: CASSQQTSGAYNEQFF. CDR3 bases: TGTGCCAGCAGTCAACAGACTAGCGGTGCGTACAATGAGCAGTTCTTC. V is TRBV2 and J is TRBJ2-1; 9 bases are a match to TRBD2. The CDR3 is 16 amino acids. The germline V gene has CDR1 SNHLY and CDR2 FYNNEI. V was clipped by 5 bases and J by 4 bases; unmatched bases: 9.